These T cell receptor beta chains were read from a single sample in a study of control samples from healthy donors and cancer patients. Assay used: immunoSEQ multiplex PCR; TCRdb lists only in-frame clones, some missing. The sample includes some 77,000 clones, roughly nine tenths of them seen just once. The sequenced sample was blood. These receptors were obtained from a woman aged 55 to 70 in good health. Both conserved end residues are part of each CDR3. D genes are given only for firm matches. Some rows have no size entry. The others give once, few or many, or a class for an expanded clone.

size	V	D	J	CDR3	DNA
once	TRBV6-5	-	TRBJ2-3	CASSLATQYF	TGTGCCAGCAGCCTTGCGACGCAGTATTTT
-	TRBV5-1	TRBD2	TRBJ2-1	CASTGLAGNYNEQFF	TGCGCCAGCACCGGACTAGCGGGTAACTACAATGAGCAGTTCTTC
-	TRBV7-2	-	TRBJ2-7	CASSLGRGEYEQYF	TGTGCCAGCAGCTTAGGCAGGGGGGAGTACGAGCAGTACTTC
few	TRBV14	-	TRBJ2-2	CASSAFLNTGELFF	TGTGCCAGCTCAGCCTTTCTGAACACCGGGGAGCTGTTTTTT
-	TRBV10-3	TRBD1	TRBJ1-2	CAISRQGGDGYTF	TGTGCCATCAGCAGACAGGGAGGGGATGGCTACACCTTC
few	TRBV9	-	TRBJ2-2	CASTRLPGNTGELFF	TGTGCCAGCACCAGACTCCCAGGGAACACCGGGGAGCTGTTTTTT
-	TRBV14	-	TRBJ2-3	CASSQGKNTQYF	TGTGCCAGCAGCCAAGGAAAGAATACGCAGTATTTT
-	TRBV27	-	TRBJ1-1	CASSLDFRRDMNTEAFF	TGTGCCAGCAGTTTAGACTTCCGAAGGGACATGAACACTGAAGCTTTCTTT
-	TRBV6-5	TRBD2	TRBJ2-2	CASSLGRGRTGELFF	TGTGCCAGCAGCCTAGGGAGGGGAAGGACCGGGGAGCTGTTTTTT
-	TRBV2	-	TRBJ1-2	CASSVGSYGYTF	TGTGCCAGCAGTGTGGGCAGCTATGGCTACACCTTC
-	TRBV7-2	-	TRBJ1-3	CASSFTPGNTIYF	TGTGCCAGCAGCTTTACTCCGGGAAACACCATATATTTT
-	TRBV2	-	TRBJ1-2	CASSVNRPGLDGYTF	TGTGCCAGCAGTGTAAATCGGCCCGGACTAGATGGCTACACCTTC
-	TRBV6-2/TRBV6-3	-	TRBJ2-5	CASSYWVQETQYF	TGTGCCAGCAGTTACTGGGTCCAAGAGACCCAGTACTTC
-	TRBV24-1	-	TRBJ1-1	CATSAGRLNTEAFF	TGTGCCACCAGTGCCGGACGTTTGAACACTGAAGCTTTCTTT
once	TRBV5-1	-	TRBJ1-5	CASSLQPNSNQPQHF	TGCGCCAGCAGCTTACAGCCAAATAGCAATCAGCCCCAGCATTTT
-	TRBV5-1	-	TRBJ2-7	CASSLSFYEQYF	TGCGCCAGCAGCTTGTCTTTCTACGAGCAGTACTTC
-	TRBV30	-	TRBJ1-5	CAWSSAGGPQHF	TGTGCCTGGAGTTCGGCTGGTGGGCCCCAGCATTTT
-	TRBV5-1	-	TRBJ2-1	CASSVGGLYNEQFF	TGCGCCAGCAGCGTGGGGGGACTCTACAATGAGCAGTTCTTC
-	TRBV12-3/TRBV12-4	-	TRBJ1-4	CASSRGIWEKLFF	TGTGCCAGCAGCCGGGGGATATGGGAAAAACTGTTTTTT
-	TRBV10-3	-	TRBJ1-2	CAIFEANYGYTF	TGTGCCATCTTTGAGGCGAACTATGGCTACACCTTC
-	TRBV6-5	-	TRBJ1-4	CASSYVSEKLFF	TGTGCCAGCAGCTACGTCTCTGAAAAACTGTTTTTT
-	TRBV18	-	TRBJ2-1	CASSTSIGYNEQFF	TGTGCCAGCTCCACTAGTATCGGCTACAATGAGCAGTTCTTC
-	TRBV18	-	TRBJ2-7	CASSRDFAEQYF	TGTGCCAGCTCACGGGACTTTGCCGAGCAGTACTTC
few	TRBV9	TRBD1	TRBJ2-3	CASSHRGVADTQYF	TGTGCCAGCAGCCACAGGGGGGTAGCAGATACGCAGTATTTT
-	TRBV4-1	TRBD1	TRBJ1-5	CASSQWTGGHQPQHF	TGCGCCAGCAGCCAGTGGACAGGGGGACATCAGCCCCAGCATTTT
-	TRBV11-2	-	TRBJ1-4	CASSIDGGRQKLFF	TGTGCCAGCAGCATCGACGGGGGGAGGCAAAAACTGTTTTTT
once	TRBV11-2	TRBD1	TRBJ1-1	CASSLGQVNTEAFF	TGTGCCAGCAGCTTGGGACAGGTGAACACTGAAGCTTTCTTT
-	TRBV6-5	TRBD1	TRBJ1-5	CASSKGQGSNQPQHF	TGTGCCAGCAGCAAGGGACAGGGTAGCAATCAGCCCCAGCATTTT
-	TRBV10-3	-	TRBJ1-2	CAISGLAGGEGYTF	TGTGCCATCAGTGGGTTGGCTGGGGGTGAGGGCTACACCTTC
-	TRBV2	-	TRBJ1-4	CASSVIGPNEKLFF	TGTGCCAGCAGTGTTATAGGCCCGAATGAAAAACTGTTTTTT
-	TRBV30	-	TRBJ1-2	CAWSVSYSYGYTF	TGTGCCTGGAGTGTATCATACAGCTATGGCTACACCTTC
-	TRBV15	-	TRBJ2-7	CATSRGGGLSSYEQYF	TGTGCCACCAGCCGAGGGGGAGGGCTGAGCTCCTACGAGCAGTACTTC
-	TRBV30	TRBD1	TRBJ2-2	CACEGAPSTGELFF	TGTGCCTGTGAGGGGGCCCCGAGCACCGGGGAGCTGTTTTTT
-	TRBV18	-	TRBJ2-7	CASSPPTNPYYEQYF	TGTGCCAGCTCACCACCAACAAATCCATACTACGAGCAGTACTTC
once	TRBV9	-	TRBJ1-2	CASSVDGRYGYTF	TGTGCCAGCAGCGTAGACGGGAGGTATGGCTACACCTTC
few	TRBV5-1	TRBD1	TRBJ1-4	CASSSQGGADEKLFF	TGCGCCAGCAGCTCCCAAGGGGGCGCGGATGAAAAACTGTTTTTT
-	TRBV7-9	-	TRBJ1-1	CASSIQGEGTEAFF	TGTGCCAGCAGCATACAGGGCGAGGGCACTGAAGCTTTCTTT
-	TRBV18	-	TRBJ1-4	CASSPAMVGGEKLFF	TGTGCCAGCTCACCTGCCATGGTCGGGGGAGAAAAACTGTTTTTT
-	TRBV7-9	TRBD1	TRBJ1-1	CASSETHGTGETEAFF	TGTGCCAGCAGCGAAACCCATGGGACAGGGGAGACTGAAGCTTTCTTT
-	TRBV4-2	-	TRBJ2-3	CASSQDSAGAVTDTQYF	TGTGCCAGCAGCCAAGATAGTGCAGGGGCCGTCACAGATACGCAGTATTTT